This passage covers 27 T cell receptor beta chains from one sample sequenced in a study of cytomegalovirus exposure and HLA in healthy donors. PCR involved 60 Vbeta and 13 Jbeta primers. Clones were read by immunoSEQ multiplex PCR, and TCRdb kept only the in-frame ones, dropping some. The sample lists 140,000 or so clones, 88% occurring once. The sequencing input was PBMCs. Every receptor here comes from a woman in her forties in good health and CMV-seronegative.

The rearrangement uses TRBV5-4 and TRBJ1-3, with 11 positions matching TRBD1. This CDR3 comprises 20 residues. CDR1 and CDR2 (germline): SGHNT, YYREEE (reference sequence). Trimming at V came to 3 bases and at J to 0 bases, leaving 14 bases not matched to a gene. The CDR3 region has the DNA TGTGCCAGCAGCTCGCTTGGACAGGGGGCCCTATCCCTCTCTGGAAACACCATATATTTT. Translating it yields CASSSLGQGALSLSGNTIYF.

The chain couples TRBV5-1 to TRBJ2-7; tentative D call: TRBD1 (5 bases). CDR3 length equals 14 residues. The germline V gene has CDR1 SGHRS and CDR2 YFSETQ. V was pared by 5 bases and J by 4 bases, with 16 bases between. This CDR3 is CASSRREVNYEQYF. CDR3 sequence (DNA): TGCGCCAGCAGTCGCAGGGAAGTTAATTACGAGCAGTACTTC.

A remark on this clone: Its ends do not fully match the called genes, so a read error is possible. The chain couples TRBV6-5 to TRBJ2-7; D unclear. The CDR3 sequence is 13 residues long. Germline CDR1 is MNHEY and CDR2 is SVGAGI. The CDR3 bases are TGCACCAGTCAGGCAGGCTCGTCCTACGAGCAGTACTTC. Residues: CTSQAGSSYEQYF.

The chain joins TRBV28 to TRBJ2-7, with 7 bases fitting TRBD2. The V segment lost 5 bases and the J segment 2 bases; nucleotides outside the gene matches: 9. The CDR3 is made up of 15 amino acids. Germline CDR1 and CDR2: MDHEN and SYDVKM. Written as DNA, the CDR3 is TGTGCCAGCAGTCCAACTAGCGCCCAGACCTACGAGCAGTACTTC. As protein: CASSPTSAQTYEQYF.

This chain joins TRBV28 and TRBJ1-2; weak D call: TRBD1 (5 bases). The CDR3 sequence is 12 residues long. Trimming removed 11 bases from V and 4 bases from J, with 14 bases in between. Looked up from germline, CDR1 is MDHEN and CDR2 is SYDVKM. CDR3 in DNA: TGTGCCGTTAAGGGGATGAGCTATGGCTACACCTTC. As protein: CAVKGMSYGYTF.

The rearrangement uses TRBV10-3 and TRBJ1-2, with 8 bases aligning to TRBD1. V trimming: 6 bases; J trimming: 4 bases; junction bases outside the gene matches: 7. Per germline, CDR1 ENHRY and CDR2 SYGVKD. CDR3 length equals 14 residues. CDR3 residues: CAIRDGQGSYGYTF. CDR3 bases: TGTGCCATCAGGGATGGACAGGGTTCCTATGGCTACACCTTC.

Only one count was recorded for this clone. The chain couples TRBV6-6 to TRBJ2-1; D unresolved. CDR3 length equals 14 residues. CDR1 and CDR2 (germline): MNHNY, SVGAGI (reference sequence). The V end was cut by 6 bases, the J end by 0 bases, with 9 bases between. The CDR3 region has the DNA TGTGCCAGCAGGAGGCCCGACTCCTACAATGAGCAGTTCTTC. This gives the protein CASRRPDSYNEQFF.

This clone appeared once. The chain recombines TRBV7-9 with TRBJ1-1; D is uncertain. V shed 5 bases and J shed 7 bases, with 11 bases lying between them. There are 12 residues in the CDR3. From germline, CDR1 is SEHNR and CDR2 FQNEAQ (reference sequence). Here the CDR3 DNA reads TGTGCCAGCAGCCATCAAGCTTTTGAAGCTTTCTTT. This sequence encodes CASSHQAFEAFF.

CDR3 bases: TGTGCCTCCACCCCTGGGGAGGGGGGCTACACCTTC. Encoded protein: CASTPGEGGYTF. The chain is built from TRBV30 and TRBJ1-2; D might be TRBD1 (5 bases). Deletions cut 7 bases from V and 8 bases from J, with 17 bases between. This CDR3 has 12 amino acids. Germline-derived CDR1 and CDR2 are GTSNPN and SVGIG (reference sequence).

The chain combines TRBV11-2 with TRBJ1-1, with 7 bases matching TRBD1. J gave up 0 bases and V 5 bases, and 3 bases lay outside the gene matches. Germline CDR1 SGHAT, CDR2 FQNNGV. The CDR3 consists of 14 residues. CDR3 amino acids: CASSQGGMNTEAFF. CDR3 DNA: TGTGCCAGCAGCCAAGGGGGCATGAACACTGAAGCTTTCTTT.

This rearrangement joins TRBV7-9 to TRBJ1-1; weak D call: TRBD1 (6 bases). The V gene lost 5 bases and the J gene lost 0 bases, with 13 bases spanning the gap. The CDR3 is 15 residues long. In germline, CDR1 is SEHNR, CDR2 FQNEAQ (reference sequence). CDR3: CASSLNGQLNTEAFF. The CDR3 DNA reads as TGTGCCAGCAGCCTTAACGGACAGTTGAACACTGAAGCTTTCTTT.

This sequence joins TRBV2 and TRBJ2-5; no clear D. V was trimmed by 6 bases and J by 1 base, leaving 9 bases between them. Germline CDR1 is SNHLY and CDR2 is FYNNEI. This CDR3 contains 13 residues. The CDR3 region has the DNA TGTGCCAGCAGAGCCATCCCCCAAGAGACCCAGTACTTC. Translation: CASRAIPQETQYF.

J is TRBJ2-7 and V is TRBV7-2, with D perhaps matching TRBD1 (6 bases). The germline gives CDR1 SGHTA, CDR2 FQGNSA. V gave up 6 bases and J gave up 5 bases, with 17 bases separating them. The CDR3 is 14 amino acids. The CDR3 DNA reads TGTGCCAGCAGGGGGGCAGGGGTTCACAACGAGCAGTACTTC. It is translated as CASRGAGVHNEQYF.

This rearrangement joins TRBV12-1 to TRBJ2-1; the D call TRBD2 from the table was never checked on the DNA. TRBV12-1 is a documented pseudogene. The CDR3 consists of 15 residues. The DNA for the CDR3 is TGTGCCAGCAGCTTTGGCCGGGGAGGGGACAATGAGCAGTTCTTC. Residues: CASSFGRGGDNEQFF.

The chain uses TRBV6-5 and TRBJ2-5, with D maybe TRBD1 (6 bases). Germline CDR1 MNHEY, CDR2 SVGAGI. The CDR3 length is 13 residues. The V end lost 10 bases, the J end lost 1 base, and 13 bases lay between the germline ends. CDR3: CATARGLQETQYF. In DNA, the CDR3 is TGTGCCACCGCCAGGGGTCTCCAAGAGACCCAGTACTTC.

The J gene is TRBJ1-2, the V gene TRBV28; 8 positions match TRBD1. J gave up 2 bases and V 7 bases, and 3 bases lay outside the gene matches. CDR3 size: 13 residues. The V gene's germline CDR1 is MDHEN and CDR2 SYDVKM. CDR3 loop: CASTRDRNYGYTF. The CDR3 nucleotides read TGTGCCAGCACTAGGGACAGGAACTATGGCTACACCTTC.

Concerning this clone: The junction differs from germline at one of its ends, possibly a read error. The V and J genes are TRBV7-7 and TRBJ2-5; 8 nucleotides align to TRBD1. Looked up from germline, CDR1 is SSHAT and CDR2 is FNYEAQ (reference sequence). The CDR3 is 15 residues long. CDR3 region: CASSSLTGAGETQYF. Written as DNA, the CDR3 is TGTGCTAGCAGCTCGTTGACAGGGGCGGGGGAGACCCAGTACTTC.

This clone is a singleton in its sample. A junction end diverges from the germline sequence, so it may reflect a read error. This sequence joins TRBV7-9 and TRBJ2-3; perhaps TRBD2 as D (6 bases). CDR1 SEHNR and CDR2 FQNEAQ come from the germline V gene (reference sequence). The CDR3 length is 14 residues. CDR3 DNA sequence: TGTTCCAGCAGCTTACTAGCCGAAGGAGATACGCAGTATTTT. Its translation is CSSSLLAEGDTQYF.

The chain combines TRBV28 with TRBJ1-1; 8 bases line up with TRBD1. This CDR3 comprises 17 residues. Trimming at V came to 6 bases and at J to 0 bases, leaving 12 bases not matched to a gene. Germline V gene data show CDR1 as MDHEN and CDR2 as SYDVKM. CDR3 nucleotides: TGTGCCAGCAGCACAGGGGGGTTAGGGGGGGTGAACACTGAAGCTTTCTTT. Translating gives CASSTGGLGGVNTEAFF.

This clone appeared a few times. The chain is built from TRBV29-1 and TRBJ2-3; 8 bases are a match to TRBD1. Germline-derived CDR1 and CDR2 are SQVTM and ANQGSEA. This CDR3 is built from 14 residues. The V gene end was trimmed by 3 bases and the J gene end by 3 bases; junction bases not matched to a gene: 5. The CDR3 region is CSVDVRGRTDTQYF. CDR3 DNA: TGCAGCGTTGATGTCAGGGGGCGTACAGATACGCAGTATTTT.

The chain combines TRBV30 with TRBJ1-2, with TRBD1 identical over 7 bases. The CDR3 has 13 residues. The V gene's germline CDR1 is GTSNPN and CDR2 SVGIG (reference sequence). Germline trimming cut 1 base from V and 6 bases from J; bases unmatched to any gene: 5. CDR3 amino acids: CAWSAQGVDGYTF. The CDR3, as DNA: TGTGCCTGGAGTGCTCAGGGGGTTGATGGCTACACCTTC.

The CDR3 bases are TGCGCCAGCAGCCAAGGCGCCCTCCTCCGGGGAGGTGAGCAGTTCTTC. It codes for CASSQGALLRGGEQFF. The chain uses TRBV4-3 and TRBJ2-1; weak D call: TRBD2 (6 bases). The CDR3 contains 16 residues. V gave up 1 base and J gave up 9 bases, with 19 bases separating them. Germline CDR1 LGHNA, CDR2 YSLEER.

This clone was counted only a few times. The rearrangement uses TRBV18 and TRBJ1-3; D gene uncertain. This CDR3 has 15 residues. CDR1 and CDR2 (germline): KGHSH, LQKENI. V was clipped by 2 bases and J by 2 bases, with 10 bases between them. CDR3 DNA sequence: TGTGCCAGCTCACCATTGGGAGACACTGGAAACACCATATATTTT. As protein: CASSPLGDTGNTIYF.

The rearrangement joins TRBV7-2 to TRBJ2-7, with 9 bases that match TRBD1. With V trimmed by 5 bases and J by 4 bases, 6 bases remained unmatched. Looked up from germline, CDR1 is SGHTA and CDR2 is FQGNSA. The CDR3 totals 14 residues. The CDR3 here is CASSRGQGVYEQYF. The CDR3 bases are TGTGCCAGCAGCCGGGGACAGGGAGTATACGAGCAGTACTTC.

The table lists this clone with a few counts. V gene TRBV4-3 combines with J gene TRBJ1-1; TRBD1 is a possible D gene (5 bases). Deletions cut 0 bases from V and 3 bases from J, with 11 bases between. CDR3 length equals 15 residues. Looked up from germline, CDR1 is LGHNA and CDR2 is YSLEER. The CDR3 loop reads CASSQEATGDTEAFF. CDR3 nucleotides: TGCGCCAGCAGCCAAGAAGCAACAGGAGACACTGAAGCTTTCTTT.

This chain links TRBV6-6 with TRBJ1-5; D remains unclear. Germline assignment: CDR1 MNHNY and CDR2 SVGAGI (reference sequence). CDR3 size: 14 residues. The V gene lost 2 bases and the J gene lost 5 bases, with 10 bases spanning the gap. The CDR3 loop is CASSYAGIDQPQHF. The CDR3 DNA sequence: TGTGCCAGCAGTTACGCAGGAATTGATCAGCCCCAGCATTTT.

This clone has a single count. The V call is TRBV7-9, the J call TRBJ2-1; 8 positions agree with TRBD1. Losses at the gene ends were 5 bases for V and 9 bases for J; bases not matched to a gene: 12. Germline lookup yields CDR1 SEHNR and CDR2 FQNEAQ (reference sequence). There are 15 residues in the CDR3. CDR3 DNA: TGTGCCAGCAGCCGGTTGAGGACAGGGTTGTTTGAGCAGTTCTTC. Translated, it gives CASSRLRTGLFEQFF. Looking up the rest from reference TRBV7-9 and TRBJ2-1 gives the full variable domain: DTGVSQNPRHKITKRGQNVTFRCDPISEHNRLYWYRQTLGQGPEFLTYFQNEAQLEKSRLLSDRFSAERPKGSFSTLEIQRTEQGDSAMYLCASSRLRTGLFEQFFGPGTRLTVL.